The T cell receptor beta chain under discussion was sequenced for a study of monozygotic twins with inflammatory bowel disease. Study conclusions and caveats: For repertoire similarity, concordant twins did not differ from discordant twins, possibly because power was limited. Whereas healthy co-twins had higher TCRbeta diversity (inverse Simpson), IBD patients had lower diversity.

Notes on this clonotype: Its specificity is not known.

The CDR3 is 15 residues long. Looked up from germline, CDR1 is LNHDA and CDR2 is SQIVND (reference sequence). Skipping T cell sorting, the study isolated total RNA directly from whole blood. TCRdb reanalyzed the 5' RACE reads and collapses them to one entry per CDR3 protein, without DNA. The listing contains 200,000 to 250,000 distinct CDR3 sequences. This TCR came from a human donor with ulcerative colitis or Crohn's disease, or a healthy co-twin of an affected twin (not recorded which). The gene calls are TRBV19 and TRBJ2-1; the D call from TCRdb, TRBD2, cannot be confirmed without DNA. Source material: blood. CDR3 sequence reads: CASSIRGEGYNEQFF.